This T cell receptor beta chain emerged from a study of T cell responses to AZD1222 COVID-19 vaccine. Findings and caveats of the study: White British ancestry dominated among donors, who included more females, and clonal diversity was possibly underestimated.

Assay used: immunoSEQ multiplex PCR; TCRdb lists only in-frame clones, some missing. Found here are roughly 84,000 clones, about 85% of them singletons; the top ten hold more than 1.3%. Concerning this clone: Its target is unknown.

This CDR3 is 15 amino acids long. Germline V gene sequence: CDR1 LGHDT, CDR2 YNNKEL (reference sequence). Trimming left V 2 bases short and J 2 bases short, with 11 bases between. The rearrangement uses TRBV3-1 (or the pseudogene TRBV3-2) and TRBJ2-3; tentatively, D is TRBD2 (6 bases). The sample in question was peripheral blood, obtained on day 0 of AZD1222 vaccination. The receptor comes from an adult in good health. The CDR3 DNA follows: TGTGCCAGCAGCCAACGTAGCGGAAACACAGATACGCAGTATTTT. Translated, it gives CASSQRSGNTDTQYF.